This T cell receptor beta chain was identified in a study of chemoradiotherapy in HPV16-positive cancers. Across the whole study: A couple of HPV16-positive patients' cells yielded candidate HPV-specific clones and common motifs.

Repertoires were generated with immunoSEQ multiplex PCR, while TCRdb's copy carries only in-frame clones and drops some. The top ten hold less than 6% of the sample, which has 20,000 to 25,000 clones, 70% to 90% seen once. The J segment lost 2 bases and the V segment lost 4 bases, leaving 4 bases of the junction unmatched. Germline V lookup: CDR1 SNHLY, CDR2 FYNNEI. CDR3 length: 14 residues. Sequenced material: blood, taken from a patient who underwent chemoradiotherapy. The chain is built from TRBV2 and TRBJ1-1; 7 bases map to TRBD1. The sequence was obtained from a human donor with HPV-associated anogenital cancer. The CDR3 loop reads CASSGRDSNTEAFF. In DNA, the CDR3 is TGTGCCAGCAGTGGCCGGGACAGCAACACTGAAGCTTTCTTT.